Listed below are T cell receptor beta chains from one sample, sequenced in a study of T cell responses to AZD1222 COVID-19 vaccine. Using immunoSEQ multiplex PCR, the repertoire was profiled, and TCRdb retains in-frame clones only, with some absent. The data hold 110,000 to 150,000 clones, with less than 95% observed a single time. The sequences come from peripheral blood, collected on day 0 of AZD1222 vaccination. These receptor sequences come from an adult in good health. Each CDR3 is given with its conserved first and last residue. Each record gives: D gene, V gene, clone size, J gene, CDR3 protein, CDR3 DNA. The D gene is left open where the match is weak. The listing skips clone size in some rows; elsewhere it reads once, few, many or a size class.

D gene: TRBD2; V gene: TRBV5-1; clone size: .; J gene: TRBJ2-1; CDR3 protein: CASSLGRGGAYNEQFF; CDR3 DNA: TGCGCCAGCAGCTTGGGCCGGGGAGGGGCCTACAATGAGCAGTTCTTC
D gene: .; V gene: TRBV6-5; clone size: .; J gene: TRBJ1-2; CDR3 protein: CASSYLGGTDGYTF; CDR3 DNA: TGTGCCAGCAGTTACTTAGGGGGGACGGATGGCTACACCTTC
D gene: .; V gene: TRBV27; clone size: .; J gene: TRBJ2-7; CDR3 protein: CASSPGGQVRYEQYF; CDR3 DNA: TGTGCCAGCAGTCCCGGGGGGCAGGTTCGCTACGAGCAGTACTTC
D gene: .; V gene: TRBV19; clone size: .; J gene: TRBJ1-2; CDR3 protein: CASSIGGLNYGYTF; CDR3 DNA: TGTGCCAGTAGTATCGGGGGGCTTAACTATGGCTACACCTTC
D gene: TRBD1; V gene: TRBV5-1; clone size: .; J gene: TRBJ1-2; CDR3 protein: CASSWGGQLHTF; CDR3 DNA: TGCGCCAGCAGCTGGGGGGGACAGCTTCACACCTTC
D gene: .; V gene: TRBV28; clone size: few; J gene: TRBJ2-2; CDR3 protein: CASRDSRTGELFF; CDR3 DNA: TGTGCCAGCAGGGACTCCCGAACCGGGGAGCTGTTTTTT
D gene: .; V gene: TRBV9; clone size: .; J gene: TRBJ2-7; CDR3 protein: CASSVAALANFYEQYF; CDR3 DNA: TGTGCCAGCAGCGTAGCTGCTCTAGCGAACTTCTACGAGCAGTACTTC
D gene: .; V gene: TRBV30; clone size: .; J gene: TRBJ2-3; CDR3 protein: CAWSTASTDTQYF; CDR3 DNA: TGTGCCTGGAGCACGGCTAGCACAGATACGCAGTATTTT
D gene: TRBD2; V gene: TRBV10-2; clone size: .; J gene: TRBJ2-1; CDR3 protein: CAARLAGGPGEQFF; CDR3 DNA: TGCGCCGCACGACTAGCGGGGGGGCCGGGTGAGCAGTTCTTC
D gene: TRBD1; V gene: TRBV5-5; clone size: .; J gene: TRBJ1-2; CDR3 protein: CASSGRDRGFGYTF; CDR3 DNA: TGTGCCAGCAGCGGCCGGGACAGGGGCTTCGGCTACACCTTC
D gene: .; V gene: TRBV4-3; clone size: .; J gene: TRBJ2-7; CDR3 protein: CASSQDFQGTYEQYF; CDR3 DNA: TGCGCCAGCAGCCAAGATTTCCAGGGAACCTACGAGCAGTACTTC
D gene: .; V gene: TRBV11-3; clone size: .; J gene: TRBJ1-1; CDR3 protein: CASSSNTEAFF; CDR3 DNA: TGTGCCAGCAGCTCCAACACTGAAGCTTTCTTT
D gene: .; V gene: TRBV7-8; clone size: .; J gene: TRBJ1-6; CDR3 protein: CASSLGLSDSPLHF; CDR3 DNA: TGTGCCAGCAGCTTAGGGTTATCGGATTCACCCCTCCACTTT
D gene: .; V gene: TRBV11-3; clone size: .; J gene: TRBJ1-2; CDR3 protein: CASSLDPPGRKPLYTF; CDR3 DNA: TGTGCCAGCAGCTTAGATCCTCCAGGGCGTAAGCCTCTCTACACCTTC
D gene: .; V gene: TRBV27; clone size: .; J gene: TRBJ1-6; CDR3 protein: CASSLGGVSSPLHF; CDR3 DNA: TGTGCCAGCAGTTTGGGAGGGGTGAGTTCACCCCTCCACTTT
D gene: .; V gene: TRBV11-2; clone size: .; J gene: TRBJ1-2; CDR3 protein: CASSSPGRQANYGYTF; CDR3 DNA: TGTGCCAGCAGCTCGCCGGGTAGGCAAGCTAACTATGGCTACACCTTC
D gene: .; V gene: TRBV10-1; clone size: .; J gene: TRBJ2-5; CDR3 protein: CASSEVSTGETQYF; CDR3 DNA: TGCGCCAGCAGTGAGGTATCTACTGGGGAGACCCAGTACTTC
D gene: .; V gene: TRBV6-5; clone size: .; J gene: TRBJ2-7; CDR3 protein: CASSYSIGGYYEQYF; CDR3 DNA: TGTGCCAGCAGTTACTCGATAGGAGGGTACTACGAGCAGTACTTC
D gene: TRBD1; V gene: TRBV10-1; clone size: .; J gene: TRBJ2-7; CDR3 protein: CASSSDRGRGYEQYF; CDR3 DNA: TGCGCCAGCAGCTCTGACAGGGGTAGAGGATACGAGCAGTACTTC
D gene: .; V gene: TRBV19; clone size: .; J gene: TRBJ2-1; CDR3 protein: CASTSSYNEQFF; CDR3 DNA: TGTGCCAGTACTAGCAGCTACAATGAGCAGTTCTTC
D gene: TRBD2; V gene: TRBV11-3; clone size: once; J gene: TRBJ2-5; CDR3 protein: CASSSLGLAGVQYF; CDR3 DNA: TGTGCCAGCAGCTCTCTGGGACTAGCGGGGGTCCAGTACTTC
D gene: .; V gene: TRBV25-1; clone size: .; J gene: TRBJ1-4; CDR3 protein: CASVRGGTNEKLFF; CDR3 DNA: TGTGCCAGCGTACGGGGGGGGACTAATGAAAAACTGTTTTTT
D gene: .; V gene: TRBV28; clone size: .; J gene: TRBJ2-3; CDR3 protein: CASSFSADTQYF; CDR3 DNA: TGTGCCAGCAGTTTTAGCGCAGATACGCAGTATTTT
D gene: .; V gene: TRBV21-1; clone size: .; J gene: TRBJ2-2; CDR3 protein: CAGNSGKNTGELFF; CDR3 DNA: TGTGCCGGAAATAGCGGGAAGAACACCGGGGAGCTGTTTTTT
D gene: .; V gene: TRBV18; clone size: .; J gene: TRBJ1-2; CDR3 protein: CASSPGSDGYTF; CDR3 DNA: TGTGCCAGCTCACCAGGTTCGGACGGCTACACCTTC
D gene: .; V gene: TRBV18; clone size: .; J gene: TRBJ2-7; CDR3 protein: CASSGKAAQGNYEQYF; CDR3 DNA: TGTGCCAGCTCAGGAAAAGCGGCCCAGGGAAACTACGAGCAGTACTTC
D gene: .; V gene: TRBV4-3; clone size: .; J gene: TRBJ2-3; CDR3 protein: CASSQVWSTDTQYF; CDR3 DNA: TGCGCCAGCAGCCAAGTTTGGAGCACAGATACGCAGTATTTT
D gene: .; V gene: TRBV9; clone size: .; J gene: TRBJ1-1; CDR3 protein: CASSYRIGDTEAFF; CDR3 DNA: TGTGCCAGCAGCTACCGGATAGGAGACACTGAAGCTTTCTTT
D gene: .; V gene: TRBV6-6; clone size: .; J gene: TRBJ2-2; CDR3 protein: CASSFSVTGELFF; CDR3 DNA: TGTGCCAGCAGTTTTAGTGTGACCGGGGAGCTGTTTTTT